The 30 T cell receptor beta chains below come from one sample, sequenced in a study of identical twins. Using its own MiXCR run on the 5' RACE reads, TCRdb lists one record per CDR3 protein. Found here are some 250,000 distinct CDR3 sequences, more than 9.5% of them singletons; the top ten hold 3.5% to 4.5%. The same sample was also used in a study of yellow fever vaccine responses in identical twins.

Material: memory (CD45RO+) T cells sorted from blood. Every receptor here comes from a woman aged 18 to 35 in good health.

The chain couples TRBV30 to TRBJ2-7, with D possibly being TRBD1 (6 bases). Germline assignment: CDR1 GTSNPN and CDR2 SVGIG (reference sequence). The CDR3 sequence is 13 residues long. V shed 3 bases and J shed 3 bases, with 12 bases lying between them. CDR3 bases: TGTGCCTGGAGCTTAGGGGACATCTACGAGCAGTACTTC. Its protein product is CAWSLGDIYEQYF. Looking up the rest from reference TRBV30 and TRBJ2-7 gives the full variable domain: SQTIHQWPATLVQPVGSPLSLECTVEGTSNPNLYWYRQAAGRGLQLLFYSVGIGQISSEVPQNLSASRPQDRQFILSSKKLLLSDSGFYLCAWSLGDIYEQYFGPGTRLTVT.

This clonotype was observed many times. The chain employs TRBV12-3 or TRBV12-4 and TRBJ2-1; no definite D call. With 4 bases removed from V and 1 base from J, the gap between germline ends came to 14 bases. The CDR3 has 16 amino acids. In DNA, the CDR3 is TGTGCCAGCAGTTCGACCACAGAACGATCCTACAATGAGCAGTTCTTC. Protein: CASSSTTERSYNEQFF.

At least ten counts were recorded for this clonotype. The chain links TRBV20-1 to TRBJ1-5; the D is unclear. Germline V gives CDR1 DFQATT, CDR2 SNEGSKA (reference sequence). V gave up 3 bases and J gave up 4 bases, with 13 bases separating them. The CDR3 spans 14 residues. CDR3 region: CSARALLPNQPQHF. The CDR3 DNA follows: TGCAGTGCTAGGGCTCTTTTACCTAATCAGCCCCAGCATTTT.

V usage is TRBV15 and J usage is TRBJ1-2; no firm D call. CDR3 length equals 16 residues. Germline lookup yields CDR1 LNHNV and CDR2 YYDKDF (reference sequence). Trimming took 0 bases from V and 5 from J, leaving 16 bases between them. The CDR3 coding sequence is TGTGCCACCAGCAGAGATCTGGCGACCGCAGGTTATGGCTACACCTTC. Amino acid sequence: CATSRDLATAGYGYTF.

V is TRBV10-1 and J is TRBJ2-2, with a weak D call TRBD2 (6 bases). The V and J ends lost 3 bases and 4 bases respectively, with 12 bases between them. The CDR3 totals 15 residues. Germline lookup yields CDR1 WNHNN and CDR2 SYGVQD (reference sequence). CDR3 in DNA: TGCGCCAGCAGTGAAGGTGGGACTTCCACCGGGGAGCTGTTTTTT. Amino acids: CASSEGGTSTGELFF.

CDR3 in amino acids: CASSLRGSGRVQETQYF. The CDR3 DNA follows: TGTGCCAGCAGCTTACGGGGTAGCGGGAGGGTCCAAGAGACCCAGTACTTC. The genes are TRBV7-2 and TRBJ2-5; 11 bases line up with TRBD2. This CDR3 region has 17 residues. CDR1 and CDR2 (germline): SGHTA, FQGNSA. V dropped 2 bases and J dropped 1; count of bases not matched to a gene: 6.

The chain uses TRBV19 and TRBJ1-5, with D hard to call. The CDR3 runs to 13 residues. Trimming removed 3 bases from V and 6 bases from J, with 9 bases in between. The germline CDR1 and CDR2 sequences are LNHDA and SQIVND (reference sequence). Here the CDR3 reads CASSMGWTQPQHF. The CDR3 nucleotides are TGTGCCAGTAGTATGGGTTGGACTCAGCCCCAGCATTTT.

The sample holds a few counts of this clonotype. This rearrangement joins TRBV27 to TRBJ1-2; D may be TRBD1 (6 bases). This CDR3 spans 12 amino acids. Germline CDR1 is MNHEY and CDR2 is SMNVEV (reference sequence). V shed 4 bases and J shed 8 bases, with 11 bases lying between them. CDR3 coding DNA: TGTGCCAGCAGTTCCGGGGGCGGCGGCTACACCTTC. It codes for CASSSGGGGYTF.

The rearrangement joins TRBV7-8 to TRBJ2-4; the D is unclear. V lost 0 bases and J 1 base, leaving 13 bases between the germline ends. The CDR3 loop spans 17 amino acids. The germline gives CDR1 SGHVS, CDR2 FQNEAQ. The CDR3 loop is CASSLAHRSGAKNIQYF. In DNA form, the CDR3 reads TGTGCCAGCAGCTTAGCGCATCGGAGTGGGGCCAAAAACATTCAGTACTTC.

V is TRBV14 and J is TRBJ1-3; D gene uncertain. Trimming took 3 bases from V and 7 from J, leaving 16 bases between them. From germline, CDR1 is SGHDN and CDR2 FVKESK. The length of the CDR3 is 15 residues. Here the CDR3 reads CASSQADRRGNTIYF. For the CDR3, the DNA is TGTGCCAGCAGCCAGGCGGACCGGCGCGGGAACACCATATATTTT.

This clonotype was observed a few times. The chain links TRBV3-1 to TRBJ2-7; 13 nucleotides align to TRBD2. The CDR3 runs to 16 residues. Unmatched junction bases numbered 6, after V lost 4 bases and J lost 3 bases. Per the germline V gene, CDR1 is LGHDT and CDR2 is YNNKEL (reference sequence). CDR3 in DNA: TGTGCCAGCAGCCGAGGGACTAGCGGGGCCTACTACGAGCAGTACTTC. Translating gives CASSRGTSGAYYEQYF.

V gene TRBV27 combines with J gene TRBJ2-5; D may be TRBD1 or TRBD2 (6 bases each). CDR1 is MNHEY, CDR2 SMNVEV, per germline (reference sequence). Trimming took 7 bases from V and 2 from J, leaving 17 bases between them. There are 15 residues in the CDR3. The CDR3 DNA reads as TGTGCCAGCAAGAGGGGGGATAGCGGACAAGAGACCCAGTACTTC. Its translation: CASKRGDSGQETQYF.

The table lists this clonotype with a few counts. V gene TRBV7-8 combines with J gene TRBJ2-7; D is perhaps TRBD2 (5 bases). Trimming cost V 5 bases and J 1 base, with 12 bases left between them. Germline V gene lookup returns CDR1 SGHVS and CDR2 FQNEAQ. CDR3 length equals 14 residues. The CDR3, as DNA: TGTGCCAGCAGCGTTCCCCGGGATTCCTACGAGCAGTACTTC. This codes for CASSVPRDSYEQYF. Complete variable domain (other parts from reference TRBV7-8 and TRBJ2-7): GAGVSQSPRYKVAKRGQDVALRCDPISGHVSLFWYQQALGQGPEFLTYFQNEAQLDKSGLPSDRFFAERPEGSVSTLKIQRTQQEDSAVYLCASSVPRDSYEQYFGPGTRLTVT.

This clonotype has more than one count but fewer than ten. CDR3 in DNA: TGTGCCAGCAGTGAACAGATCAGGAACACTGAAGCTTTCTTT. As protein: CASSEQIRNTEAFF. The chain carries TRBV2 and TRBJ1-1; no firm D call. Trimming pared 2 bases from V and 1 base from J, leaving 8 bases between. CDR1 SNHLY and CDR2 FYNNEI come from the germline V gene. The CDR3 loop spans 14 amino acids.

This clonotype showed up many times. V and J are TRBV5-1 and TRBJ2-2, with unresolved D. The germline CDR1 and CDR2 sequences are SGHRS and YFSETQ. V was clipped by 0 bases and J by 1 base, with 4 bases between them. The CDR3 totals 14 residues. CDR3 protein: CASSLERNTGELFF. The DNA for the CDR3 is TGCGCCAGCAGCTTGGAGCGGAACACCGGGGAGCTGTTTTTT.

This clonotype was detected only a few times. The chain uses TRBV29-1 and TRBJ2-5; 8 bases match TRBD1. Unmatched junction bases numbered 5, after V lost 7 bases and J lost 4 bases. Germline V gene data show CDR1 as SQVTM and CDR2 as ANQGSEA. CDR3 length: 12 amino acids. The DNA of the CDR3 is TGCAGCGGTGGGGACAGGCGAGAGACCCAGTACTTC. Its translation is CSGGDRRETQYF. The full variable domain, completed using reference TRBV29-1 and TRBJ2-5, is SAVISQKPSRDICQRGTSLTIQCQVDSQVTMMFWYRQQPGQSLTLIATANQGSEATYESGFVIDKFPISRPNLTFSTLTVSNMSPEDSSIYLCSGGDRRETQYFGPGTRLLVL.

V gene TRBV6-2 or TRBV6-3 combines with J gene TRBJ2-1; D remains unclear. V lost 7 bases, J lost 4 bases, and 14 bases lay in between. This CDR3 has 14 residues. Germline CDR1 and CDR2: MNHEY and SVGEGT. As DNA, the CDR3 is TGTGCCAGCACCCAAACCCCCTCTTACAATGAGCAGTTCTTC. It is translated as CASTQTPSYNEQFF.

V usage is TRBV6-5 and J usage is TRBJ2-1; D is uncertain. The CDR3 consists of 11 residues. Trimming removed 4 bases at V and 9 bases at J, with 7 bases between. Germline CDR1 and CDR2: MNHEY and SVGAGI. The DNA of the CDR3 is TGTGCCAGCAGTTCTTATATTGAGCAGTTCTTC. This codes for CASSSYIEQFF.

The rearrangement uses TRBV5-1 and TRBJ2-5, with 7 nucleotides matching TRBD2. CDR1 and CDR2 from the germline V gene are SGHRS and YFSETQ. The CDR3 has 14 residues. After removal of 2 bases from V and 1 base from J, the junction contained 2 bases not matched to a gene. The CDR3 DNA is TGCGCCAGCAGCTTAACTAGCGCCCAAGAGACCCAGTACTTC. Encoded protein: CASSLTSAQETQYF.

V usage is TRBV5-1 and J usage is TRBJ2-3; 9 bases map to TRBD1. Germline-derived CDR1 and CDR2 are SGHRS and YFSETQ. This CDR3 has 18 amino acids. V gave up 1 base and J gave up 4 bases; unmatched junction bases: 13. CDR3 sequence (DNA): TGCGCCAGCAGCTTGAACTCGGGACAGGGTACATTATCAGATACGCAGTATTTT. This codes for CASSLNSGQGTLSDTQYF.

This chain connects TRBV28 to TRBJ2-7, with D maybe TRBD1 (5 bases). V dropped 6 bases and J dropped 2 bases, with 11 bases sitting between them. Germline values: CDR1 MDHEN, CDR2 SYDVKM. The CDR3 runs 13 residues. The CDR3 is CASSPQGTYEQYF. DNA for the CDR3: TGTGCCAGCAGCCCTCAGGGAACCTACGAGCAGTACTTC.

The CDR3 loop reads CASSGTGGRYEQYF. The CDR3, as DNA: TGCGCCAGCAGCGGGACAGGGGGGAGATACGAGCAGTACTTC. The V call is TRBV5-1, the J call TRBJ2-7, with 11 bases lining up with TRBD1. CDR3 length: 14 residues. Germline-derived CDR1 and CDR2 are SGHRS and YFSETQ. Trimming at V came to 4 bases and at J to 4 bases, leaving 4 bases not matched to a gene.

In its sample, this clonotype was seen a few times. The chain recombines TRBV30 with TRBJ1-4, with unresolved D. The germline V and J ends were trimmed by 1 base and 1 base, with 4 bases remaining between them. Germline V lookup: CDR1 GTSNPN, CDR2 SVGIG (reference sequence). The CDR3 loop spans 13 amino acids. The CDR3 protein is CAWSGGTNEKLFF. Here the CDR3 DNA reads TGTGCCTGGAGTGGGGGAACTAATGAAAAACTGTTTTTT.

The rearrangement uses TRBV7-3 and TRBJ2-5; 9 positions agree with TRBD2. The CDR3 runs 15 residues. Trimming removed 4 bases from V and 8 bases from J; junction bases left unmatched: 11. The V gene's germline CDR1 is SGHTA and CDR2 FQGTGA. CDR3 DNA sequence: TGTGCCAGCAGCTCTAGCGGGGTCCTTCCCAATACCCAGTACTTC. It yields the protein CASSSSGVLPNTQYF.

This clonotype was counted a few times. The V and J genes are TRBV7-9 and TRBJ1-2; D uncertain. V dropped 5 bases and J dropped 8 bases, with 18 bases sitting between them. Germline-derived CDR1 and CDR2 are SEHNR and FQNEAQ (reference sequence). The length of the CDR3 is 14 residues. CDR3 in amino acids: CASSPLSGQSGYTF. CDR3 nucleotides: TGTGCCAGCAGCCCTCTTTCCGGGCAGTCGGGCTACACCTTC.

This clonotype was picked up a small number of times. CDR3 in DNA: TGTGCCAGCAGCTTGGCCTCCAGGACTAGCGGGGGTACCGGGGAGCTGTTTTTT. It is translated as CASSLASRTSGGTGELFF. This chain connects TRBV5-8 to TRBJ2-2; TRBD2 agrees at 13 bases. Trimming took 0 bases from V and 5 from J; bases not matched to a gene: 7. Germline CDR1 SGHTS, CDR2 YDEGEE. The CDR3 covers 18 residues.

CDR3 bases: TGTGCCAGCAGCCCCCGGGGGGGGGGTAGCACAGATACGCAGTATTTT. Translated, it gives CASSPRGGGSTDTQYF. V and J are TRBV7-2 and TRBJ2-3, with 8 bases that match TRBD2. The CDR3 has 16 amino acids. V lost 5 bases and J lost 0; bases outside the gene matches: 7. Germline-derived CDR1 and CDR2 are SGHTA and FQGNSA.

This clonotype was detected only a few times. V gene TRBV5-6 combines with J gene TRBJ1-5; 8 positions match TRBD1. Germline V lookup: CDR1 SGHDT, CDR2 YYEEEE. The CDR3 covers 15 residues. The V segment lost 0 bases and the J segment 7 bases; nucleotides outside the gene matches: 6. The CDR3 nucleotides are TGTGCCAGCAGCTTGGGGACAGGGCAACACCAGCCCCAGCATTTT. It codes for CASSLGTGQHQPQHF.

This clonotype was observed a handful of times. V is TRBV12-3 or TRBV12-4 and J is TRBJ2-3, with D possibly being TRBD2 (5 bases). The V end was cut by 2 bases, the J end by 0 bases, with 15 bases between. The CDR3 totals 17 residues. The chain's CDR3 is CASSLSRAELSTDTQYF. CDR3 in DNA: TGTGCCAGCAGTTTATCGCGGGCAGAACTGAGCACAGATACGCAGTATTTT.

This clonotype was found a few times. The DNA of the CDR3 is TGTGCCAGCAGGGCCGGGGGTGTCGAACAAGAGACCCAGTACTTC. The encoded protein is CASRAGGVEQETQYF. This chain links TRBV28 with TRBJ2-5; D is possibly TRBD2 (6 bases). The CDR3 is 15 amino acids. V dropped 6 bases and J dropped 2 bases, with 16 bases sitting between them. CDR1 is MDHEN and CDR2 is SYDVKM in the germline V gene.